Listed below are T cell receptor beta chains from one sample, sequenced in a study of CD8 T cells in ankylosing spondylitis. From the 5' RACE reads, TCRdb called clonotypes with MiXCR, one entry per CDR3 protein. The sample contains some 130,000 distinct CDR3 sequences, 6% to 8.5% of which appear only once. The sample consisted of blood, either unsorted or a sorted T cell fraction (not recorded which). The source of these receptors is a female donor with ankylosing spondylitis or in good health (not recorded which). CDR3s include the opening cysteine and the closing phenylalanine or tryptophan. D genes are given only for firm matches. Size tells how often a clone was seen (once, few, many) or the class of an expanded clone, and some rows leave it out.

D: .; V: TRBV5-1; length: 15; size: .; J: TRBJ1-1; DNA: TGCGCCAGCAGCCCGGCGGGGAGGGGGTACACTGAAGCTTTCTTT; CDR3: CASSPAGRGYTEAFF
D: .; V: TRBV5-5; length: 16; size: few; J: TRBJ2-2; DNA: TGTGCCAGCAGCCCGAGGACAGCCGCGAACACCGGGGAGCTGTTTTTT; CDR3: CASSPRTAANTGELFF
D: TRBD1; V: TRBV7-2; length: 14; size: many; J: TRBJ1-1; DNA: TGTGCCAGCAGCCCGAAGGCAGGGGGTCCTGAAGCTTTCTTT; CDR3: CASSPKAGGPEAFF
D: TRBD2; V: TRBV20-1; length: 14; size: many; J: TRBJ2-1; DNA: TGCAGTGCCGGGACTACGGGGGGCTACAATGAGCAGTTCTTC; CDR3: CSAGTTGGYNEQFF
D: .; V: TRBV20-1; length: 13; size: many; J: TRBJ1-1; DNA: TGCAGTGCTAGTCCCGGTGGGTGGACTGAAGCTTTCTTT; CDR3: CSASPGGWTEAFF
D: TRBD1; V: TRBV6-5; length: 13; size: many; J: TRBJ1-2; DNA: TGTGCCAGCAGTTACCGACAGGGCTATGGCTACACCTTC; CDR3: CASSYRQGYGYTF
D: .; V: TRBV29-1; length: 13; size: .; J: TRBJ2-5; DNA: TGCAGCGACCTAGGGCTACAAGGAGAGACCCAGTACTTC; CDR3: CSDLGLQGETQYF
D: .; V: TRBV7-9; length: 14; size: many; J: TRBJ2-7; DNA: TGTGCCAGCAGCTTAACCAGGGGACCCTACGAGCAGTACTTC; CDR3: CASSLTRGPYEQYF
D: TRBD1; V: TRBV20-1; length: 14; size: .; J: TRBJ2-7; DNA: TGCAGTGCAATCCGCCGGGACAGAAACTACGAGCAGTACTTC; CDR3: CSAIRRDRNYEQYF
D: .; V: TRBV5-1; length: 12; size: many; J: TRBJ2-5; DNA: TGCGCCAGCAGTCTCTCGTGGGAATCCCAGTACTTC; CDR3: CASSLSWESQYF
D: TRBD1; V: TRBV20-1; length: 14; size: many; J: TRBJ1-2; DNA: TGCAGTGCCGCCGGCTTTGGGACAGGGGGTGGCTACACCTTC; CDR3: CSAAGFGTGGGYTF
D: .; V: TRBV6-5; length: 14; size: many; J: TRBJ1-2; DNA: TGTGCCAGCAGTTACGGGCAGATAAACTATGGCTACACCTTC; CDR3: CASSYGQINYGYTF
D: TRBD1; V: TRBV7-6; length: 13; size: many; J: TRBJ1-1; DNA: TGTGCCACCGGCCGGGACAGGAACACTGAAGCTTTCTTT; CDR3: CATGRDRNTEAFF
D: TRBD1; V: TRBV5-1; length: 14; size: .; J: TRBJ2-2; DNA: TGCGCCAGCAGCTTGGCAGGGGGCCGTGGGGAGCTGTTTTTT; CDR3: CASSLAGGRGELFF
D: TRBD1; V: TRBV20-1; length: 13; size: many; J: TRBJ1-2; DNA: TGCAGTGCTTTAACAGGGGTGGGCTATGGCTACACCTTC; CDR3: CSALTGVGYGYTF
D: .; V: TRBV12-3/TRBV12-4; length: 11; size: many; J: TRBJ2-3; DNA: TGTGCCAGCAGCACAGGGATTACGCAGTATTTT; CDR3: CASSTGITQYF